This is a list of T cell receptor beta chains from one sample in a study of spatial heterogeneity in lung cancer. TCRdb re-called the 5' RACE reads with MiXCR, one entry per CDR3 protein. The repertoire has about 36,000 distinct CDR3 sequences, 5.2% of them found once; the top ten carry less than 35%. The material sequenced was PBMCs, taken at surgery. The receptors come from a female donor with early-stage non-small cell lung cancer. Both conserved end residues are part of each CDR3. Fields, in order: clone size, D gene, J gene, V gene, CDR3 protein, CDR3 DNA. D genes are given only for firm matches. Some rows mark clone size as missing; the rest say once, few, many or name a class of expanded clone.

NA,TRBD1,TRBJ2-5,TRBV5-6,CASSLGQGLQETQYF,TGTGCCAGCAGCTTGGGACAGGGGCTCCAAGAGACCCAGTACTTC
many,TRBD1,TRBJ1-2,TRBV10-3,CAITSDRSNYGYTF,TGTGCCATCACCTCGGACAGGTCTAACTATGGCTACACCTTC
NA,NA,TRBJ1-3,TRBV29-1,CSVVGLNTIYF,TGCAGCGTTGTAGGGTTGAACACCATATATTTT
once,NA,TRBJ1-2,TRBV24-1,CATSDQQKGKGHYGYTF,TGTGCCACCAGTGACCAGCAGAAGGGCAAGGGGCACTATGGCTACACCTTC
many,NA,TRBJ1-1,TRBV7-9,CASSLDAGRGGTEAFF,TGTGCCAGCAGCTTAGACGCGGGCCGTGGTGGCACTGAAGCTTTCTTT
NA,NA,TRBJ1-2,TRBV30,CAWSVLWGRGYTF,TGTGCCTGGAGTGTACTATGGGGACGCGGCTACACCTTC
few,NA,TRBJ2-5,TRBV20-1,CSAILGLQETQYF,TGCAGTGCCATCCTCGGACTTCAAGAGACCCAGTACTTC
many,NA,TRBJ2-5,TRBV27,CASSLTYAETQYF,TGTGCCAGCAGTTTAACTTACGCGGAGACCCAGTACTTC
many,NA,TRBJ2-3,TRBV7-2,CASSFGGPSDTQYF,TGTGCCAGCAGCTTTGGGGGCCCGTCAGATACGCAGTATTTT
few,NA,TRBJ2-6,TRBV11-2,CASSYDSSGANVLTF,TGTGCCAGCAGTTACGACAGCTCTGGGGCCAACGTCCTGACTTTC
NA,TRBD1,TRBJ2-5,TRBV19,CASSPRQGLQETQYF,TGTGCCAGTAGTCCACGACAGGGGTTACAAGAGACCCAGTACTTC
many,NA,TRBJ2-1,TRBV4-1,CASSQGRNEQFF,TGCGCCAGCAGCCAAGGGCGGAATGAGCAGTTCTTC
few,NA,TRBJ2-1,TRBV6-5,CASSYSSLEGSDEQFF,TGTGCCAGCAGTTACTCGAGTCTGGAAGGGTCCGATGAGCAGTTCTTC
many,TRBD2,TRBJ2-3,TRBV7-9,CASSLGTSGDTQYF,TGTGCCAGCAGCTTAGGGACTAGCGGAGATACGCAGTATTTT
many,NA,TRBJ2-5,TRBV6-1,CASSESVALTQETQYF,TGTGCCAGCAGTGAAAGTGTAGCGCTCACCCAAGAGACCCAGTACTTC
many,NA,TRBJ1-2,TRBV12-3/TRBV12-4,CASSLIPFHPGGGGYTF,TGTGCCAGCAGTTTAATTCCCTTCCACCCGGGCGGTGGGGGCTACACCTTC
many,TRBD1,TRBJ1-1,TRBV28,CASSYSPGQGWTEAFF,TGTGCCAGCAGCTACAGCCCGGGACAGGGGTGGACTGAAGCTTTCTTT
NA,NA,TRBJ2-7,TRBV2,CASSPSFGVRTYEQYF,TGTGCCAGCAGCCCTTCTTTTGGGGTGAGAACCTACGAGCAGTACTTC
many,NA,TRBJ2-3,TRBV6-6,CASSYLTDTQYF,TGTGCCAGCAGTTACCTGACAGATACGCAGTATTTT
few,NA,TRBJ1-3,TRBV11-2,CASSLERLGAGNTIYF,TGTGCCAGCAGCTTAGAACGGCTAGGGGCTGGAAACACCATATATTTT
many,NA,TRBJ2-3,TRBV7-2,CASSFGLGTDTQYF,TGTGCCAGCAGCTTCGGACTTGGCACAGATACGCAGTATTTT
NA,NA,TRBJ1-4,TRBV4-1,CASSQPSEKLFF,TGCGCCAGCAGCCAACCCAGTGAAAAACTGTTTTTT
NA,NA,TRBJ2-3,TRBV6-1,CATRQREASDTQYF,TGTGCCACGCGACAAAGGGAAGCTTCAGATACGCAGTATTTT
many,TRBD2,TRBJ2-3,TRBV20-1,CTLAGGPTDTQYF,TGCACATTAGCGGGAGGGCCAACAGATACGCAGTATTTT
many,TRBD2,TRBJ2-1,TRBV9,CASSPTSGEYNEQFF,TGTGCCAGCAGCCCGACTAGCGGGGAATACAATGAGCAGTTCTTC
many,NA,TRBJ1-1,TRBV25-1,CASSEYLGSAEAFF,TGTGCCAGCAGTGAATATCTGGGAAGTGCTGAAGCTTTCTTT
many,NA,TRBJ2-3,TRBV6-1,CASSRGLVGTDTQYF,TGTGCCAGCAGTCGAGGGTTAGTCGGCACAGATACGCAGTATTTT
many,NA,TRBJ1-5,TRBV29-1,CSVAPGWDQPQHF,TGCAGCGTGGCGCCTGGATGGGATCAGCCCCAGCATTTT
many,NA,TRBJ2-2,TRBV6-2/TRBV6-3,CASSYRLAINTGELFF,TGTGCCAGCAGTTATAGGTTAGCGATCAACACCGGGGAGCTGTTTTTT
many,NA,TRBJ1-1,TRBV7-9,CASSLEPPSTEAFF,TGTGCCAGCAGCTTAGAACCTCCGTCCACTGAAGCTTTCTTT
NA,NA,TRBJ2-3,TRBV25-1,CASSEGWGASTDTQYF,TGTGCCAGCAGTGAGGGTTGGGGAGCTTCCACAGATACGCAGTATTTT
many,NA,TRBJ2-3,TRBV10-3,CAISESRGTGDTQYF,TGTGCCATCAGTGAGTCGCGAGGAACGGGGGATACGCAGTATTTT
medium-sized,NA,TRBJ1-6,TRBV6-5,CASSQIGGRNSPLHF,TGTGCCAGCAGCCAAATTGGGGGTAGAAATTCACCCCTCCACTTT
many,NA,TRBJ2-1,TRBV4-1,CASSHGRGPGLEQFF,TGCGCCAGCAGCCATGGTCGGGGCCCAGGCCTGGAGCAGTTCTTC
many,TRBD1,TRBJ2-6,TRBV6-5,CASGTGGRPSGANVLTF,TGTGCCAGCGGGACAGGGGGCCGACCCTCTGGGGCCAACGTCCTGACTTTC
many,NA,TRBJ1-5,TRBV28,CASSPPVIQPQHF,TGTGCCAGCAGTCCCCCGGTTATACAGCCCCAGCATTTT
NA,TRBD2,TRBJ2-3,TRBV5-4,CASSPTSGRYTDTQYF,TGTGCCAGCAGCCCGACTAGCGGGCGGTACACAGATACGCAGTATTTT
many,NA,TRBJ1-2,TRBV7-9,CASSFGVSWGYTF,TGTGCCAGCAGCTTCGGGGTTAGCTGGGGCTACACCTTC
NA,NA,TRBJ1-2,TRBV6-5,CASSPQSLYGYTF,TGTGCCAGCAGCCCCCAGAGCCTCTATGGCTACACCTTC
many,NA,TRBJ2-7,TRBV6-6,CASSYQPDIYEQYF,TGTGCCAGCAGTTATCAACCCGACATTTACGAGCAGTACTTC
many,NA,TRBJ1-2,TRBV18,CASSPDRQTNYGYTF,TGTGCCAGCTCACCAGATCGGCAAACTAACTATGGCTACACCTTC
many,NA,TRBJ1-1,TRBV10-2,CASNRAGDTEAFF,TGCGCCAGCAACCGGGCAGGGGACACTGAAGCTTTCTTT
many,NA,TRBJ1-5,TRBV6-6,CASSSASNQPQHF,TGTGCCAGCAGTTCTGCTAGCAATCAGCCCCAGCATTTT
many,NA,TRBJ2-3,TRBV20-1,CSASRDLEGDTQYF,TGCAGTGCTAGTCGGGACCTGGAGGGGGATACGCAGTATTTT
NA,NA,TRBJ2-3,TRBV2,CASRGARTDTQYF,TGTGCCAGCAGGGGGGCCCGCACAGATACGCAGTATTTT
medium-sized,TRBD1,TRBJ2-1,TRBV2,CASRGDRASYNEQFF,TGTGCCAGCAGAGGGGACAGGGCCTCCTACAATGAGCAGTTCTTC
many,TRBD1,TRBJ2-2,TRBV29-1,CSVDQGQANTGELFF,TGCAGCGTTGATCAAGGACAGGCGAACACCGGGGAGCTGTTTTTT
few,NA,TRBJ2-7,TRBV3-1,CASSQGVGEYEQYF,TGTGCCAGCAGCCAAGGAGTAGGTGAATACGAGCAGTACTTC
many,NA,TRBJ1-5,TRBV12-3/TRBV12-4,CASSLMGLNQPQHF,TGTGCCAGCAGTTTGATGGGGTTGAATCAGCCCCAGCATTTT